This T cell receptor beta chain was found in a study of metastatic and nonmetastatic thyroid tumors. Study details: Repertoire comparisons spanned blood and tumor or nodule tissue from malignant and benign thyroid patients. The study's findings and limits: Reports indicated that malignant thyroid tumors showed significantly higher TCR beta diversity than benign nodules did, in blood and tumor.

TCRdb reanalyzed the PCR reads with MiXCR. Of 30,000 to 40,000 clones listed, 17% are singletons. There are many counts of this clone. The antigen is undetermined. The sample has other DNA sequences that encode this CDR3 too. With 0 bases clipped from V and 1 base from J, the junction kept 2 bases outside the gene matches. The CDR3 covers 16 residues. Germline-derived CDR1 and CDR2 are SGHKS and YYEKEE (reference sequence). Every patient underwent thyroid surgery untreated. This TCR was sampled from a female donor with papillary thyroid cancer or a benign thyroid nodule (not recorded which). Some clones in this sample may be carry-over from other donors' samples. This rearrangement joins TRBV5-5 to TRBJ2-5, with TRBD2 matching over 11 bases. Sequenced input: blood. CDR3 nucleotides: TGTGCCAGCAGCTTGGCTCTAGCGGGGGGCCAAGAGACCCAGTACTTC. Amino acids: CASSLALAGGQETQYF.